This TCR beta chain appears in the sequencing data of a study of cytomegalovirus exposure and HLA in healthy donors. Study background: The same platform was used for the 100 to 150 validation repertoires and the 500 to 700 first-cohort repertoires, a later analysis reported.

Germline CDR1 is MNHNY and CDR2 is SVGAGI (reference sequence). The CDR3 runs 16 residues. Deletions cut 7 bases from V and 0 bases from J, with 18 bases between. A remark on this clone: The antigen is not known.

General study points: With high specificity and sensitivity, the classifier reportedly diagnosed cytomegalovirus status. CMV antigen specificity of a few CMV-associated chains was confirmed in vitro. Researchers catalogued about 150 TCR beta chains as cytomegalovirus-associated.

Generated by immunoSEQ multiplex PCR, the TCRdb table keeps only in-frame clones and is missing some. The data contain some 79,000 clones, about 93% of them singletons. Sequencing was performed on PBMCs. This clonotype was obtained from a woman in her late teens or twenties in good health and CMV-seropositive. The gene calls are TRBV6-6 and TRBJ1-2; D unclear. CDR3 sequence (DNA): TGTGCCAGCATCGCGCTTCTGCCCCTTACTAACTATGGCTACACCTTC. It encodes CASIALLPLTNYGYTF.